This TCR beta chain is from a study of control samples from healthy donors and cancer patients. Repertoires were generated with immunoSEQ multiplex PCR, while TCRdb's copy carries only in-frame clones and drops some. The table records 95,000 to 150,000 clones, 92% of them present only once. The specimen sequenced was PBMCs. The TCR sequence derives from a man at least 80 years old with head and neck cancer.

DNA for the CDR3: TGTGCCACAAAGCAGGAGGGACAACCGAACACTGAAGCTTTCTTT. This gives the protein CATKQEGQPNTEAFF. The gene calls are TRBV19 and TRBJ1-1; D might be TRBD1 (6 bases). Trimming took 10 bases from V and 1 from J, leaving 19 bases between them. CDR1 and CDR2 from the germline V gene are LNHDA and SQIVND (reference sequence). The CDR3 is 15 amino acids.